These 23 T cell receptor beta chains share one sample of origin, sequenced in a study of T-cell memory formation after mild COVID-19. TCRdb used MiXCR to reprocess the 5' RACE reads, holding one entry per CDR3 protein. In the table there are over 150,000 distinct CDR3 sequences, 13% of which are singletons. Sequenced sample: PBMCs or a T cell subset sorted from them (not recorded which). These receptors originate from a young man who had mild COVID-19 (a few samples of this study predate the infection). Cell type and time point are not known.

This clonotype was recorded a few times. In DNA, the CDR3 is TGCAGTGCTAGAAACCCCACAGGGATTCTCGAGAAGCCCCAGCATTTT. Translating gives CSARNPTGILEKPQHF. V is TRBV20-1 and J is TRBJ1-5, with D possibly matching TRBD1 (6 bases). This CDR3 comprises 16 residues. From germline, CDR1 is DFQATT and CDR2 SNEGSKA (reference sequence). The V end was cut by 2 bases, the J end by 8 bases, with 22 bases between.

This clonotype was seen repeatedly, ten times or more. V gene TRBV5-1 combines with J gene TRBJ2-5; D ambiguous. Trimming pared 0 bases from V and 4 bases from J, leaving 10 bases between. CDR1 and CDR2 (germline): SGHRS, YFSETQ. The CDR3 spans 14 residues. The CDR3 DNA reads TGCGCCAGCAGCTTGGAACGGCTATCAGAGACCCAGTACTTC. This encodes CASSLERLSETQYF.

Only a few counts were recorded for this clonotype. The V gene is TRBV12-3 or TRBV12-4, the J gene TRBJ1-5; maybe TRBD1 (6 bases). V dropped 3 bases and J dropped 1 base, with 7 bases sitting between them. This CDR3 has 14 amino acids. CDR3 nucleotides: TGTGCCAGCAGTTTGGGGACAAGCAATCAGCCCCAGCATTTT. The encoded protein is CASSLGTSNQPQHF.

This clonotype was detected many times. V is TRBV5-1 and J is TRBJ1-2, with no clear D. The CDR3 has 12 amino acids. V lost 4 bases and J lost 8, with 12 bases in between. Germline CDR1 SGHRS, CDR2 YFSETQ. CDR3 nucleotides: TGCGCCAGCAGCCTGGACCTGCGGGGCTACACCTTC. Amino acids: CASSLDLRGYTF.

The chain links TRBV28 to TRBJ1-2; TRBD1 might be the D (6 bases). With 5 bases removed from V and 10 bases from J, the gap between germline ends came to 17 bases. The CDR3 is made up of 13 amino acids. Germline V CDR1 and CDR2: MDHEN, SYDVKM. The CDR3 DNA sequence: TGTGCCAGCAGTCCGCTATCCAGGGGATTCTACACCTTC. Protein sequence: CASSPLSRGFYTF.

The J gene is TRBJ2-7, the V gene TRBV18, with D perhaps matching TRBD1 or TRBD2 (5 bases each). The CDR3 totals 15 residues. The germline V gene has CDR1 KGHSH and CDR2 LQKENI. The V end was cut by 3 bases, the J end by 4 bases, with 16 bases between. The CDR3 nucleotides are TGTGCCAGCTCACCCGGGGCAGCCAGCCGGTACGAGCAGTACTTC. It encodes CASSPGAASRYEQYF.

The table lists this clonotype with a few counts. The DNA of the CDR3 is TGTGCCAGCAGCTTGGAAGGGAGTAGCGACACCGGGGAGCTGTTTTTT. This sequence encodes CASSLEGSSDTGELFF. This chain joins TRBV5-4 and TRBJ2-2; tentatively, D is TRBD2 (5 bases). The CDR3 extends over 16 amino acids. Per the germline V gene, CDR1 is SGHNT and CDR2 is YYREEE (reference sequence). Trimming removed 0 bases from V and 3 bases from J, with 12 bases in between.

This clonotype was recorded a few times. The chain has TRBV28 and TRBJ2-7; TRBD1 is a possible D gene (6 bases). This CDR3 has 13 amino acids. V was clipped by 8 bases and J by 2 bases, with 13 bases between them. CDR1 is MDHEN and CDR2 is SYDVKM in the germline V gene. The CDR3: CASGSQGPYEQYV. The CDR3 bases are TGTGCCAGCGGGTCACAGGGCCCCTACGAGCAGTACGTC.

This clonotype was seen a handful of times. This rearrangement joins TRBV28 to TRBJ1-5; D not certain. The V end lost 10 bases, the J end lost 7 bases, and 14 bases lay between the germline ends. This CDR3 contains 12 residues. Germline V gives CDR1 MDHEN, CDR2 SYDVKM. The CDR3 bases are TGTGCCACCTCGAAATACGGACAGCCCCAGCATTTT. This gives the protein CATSKYGQPQHF.

V and J are TRBV9 and TRBJ1-5, with TRBD1 identical over 10 bases. V trimming: 3 bases; J trimming: 5 bases; junction bases outside the gene matches: 2. The germline CDR1 and CDR2 sequences are SGDLS and YYNGEE. This CDR3 is 14 amino acids long. Here the CDR3 reads CASSADRGDQPQHF. The CDR3 DNA sequence: TGTGCCAGCAGCGCGGACAGGGGGGATCAGCCCCAGCATTTT.

The CDR3 is CAWSRDRVPNSNQPQHF. The CDR3 coding sequence is TGTGCCTGGAGCCGGGACAGGGTACCCAATAGCAATCAGCCCCAGCATTTT. The chain uses TRBV30 and TRBJ1-5, with 9 bases matching TRBD1. Trimming cost V 3 bases and J 0 bases; bases outside gene matches: 9. CDR3 size: 17 residues. Germline V CDR1 and CDR2: GTSNPN, SVGIG (reference sequence).

V gene TRBV7-3 combines with J gene TRBJ1-1; tentative D call: TRBD1 (5 bases). This CDR3 has 16 amino acids. Germline V lookup: CDR1 SGHTA, CDR2 FQGTGA. The V and J ends lost 2 bases and 6 bases respectively, with 19 bases between them. The CDR3 DNA sequence: TGTGCCAGCAGCTTAGCCCCGGGGCCGGCTATATCTGAAGCTTTCTTT. Its translation: CASSLAPGPAISEAFF.

This clonotype has more than one count but fewer than ten. The V gene is TRBV7-2, the J gene TRBJ2-2; 9 nucleotides agree with TRBD2. This CDR3 spans 16 amino acids. V shed 5 bases, J shed 0 bases, and the junction held 4 bases outside the gene matches. Per the germline V gene, CDR1 is SGHTA and CDR2 is FQGNSA. CDR3 nucleotide sequence: TGTGCCAGCAGCCCCAGCGGGGGGACGAACACCGGGGAGCTGTTTTTT. Protein product: CASSPSGGTNTGELFF.

This clonotype occurred many times. The rearrangement joins TRBV18 to TRBJ2-2; TRBD1 is a possible D gene (6 bases). The germline V gene encodes CDR1 KGHSH and CDR2 LQKENI. The V and J ends lost 5 bases and 2 bases respectively, with 9 bases between them. The CDR3 has 14 residues. The CDR3 protein is CASSAQGNTGELFF. In DNA, the CDR3 is TGTGCCAGCTCAGCACAGGGAAACACCGGGGAGCTGTTTTTT.

This clonotype was picked up many times. The V call is TRBV7-2, the J call TRBJ1-2, with 9 bases fitting TRBD1. From germline, CDR1 is SGHTA and CDR2 FQGNSA. The CDR3 length is 13 residues. With 5 bases clipped from V and 8 bases from J, the junction kept 6 bases outside the gene matches. The CDR3 region has the DNA TGTGCCAGCAGCGCTACAGGGGGCACAGGCTACACCTTC. Translated: CASSATGGTGYTF.

The gene calls are TRBV7-8 and TRBJ2-5; D is uncertain. The germline CDR1 and CDR2 sequences are SGHVS and FQNEAQ. The ends were cut back, 5 bases at V and 5 bases at J, with 12 bases in the middle. CDR3 length: 13 residues. The CDR3 DNA sequence: TGTGCCAGCAGCCAACTCATGCGGGAGACCCAGTACTTC. This codes for CASSQLMRETQYF.

This clonotype came up a few times. The chain combines TRBV7-9 with TRBJ1-4; possibly TRBD1 for D (5 bases). Trimming left V 8 bases short and J 0 bases short, with 10 bases between. Germline assignment: CDR1 SEHNR and CDR2 FQNEAQ (reference sequence). CDR3 size: 14 residues. The CDR3 sequence is CASGGGATNEKLFF. The CDR3 DNA sequence: TGTGCCAGCGGGGGAGGAGCAACTAATGAAAAACTGTTTTTT.

This sequence joins TRBV6-1 and TRBJ1-4; 10 nucleotides align to TRBD1. J was trimmed by 3 bases and V by 8 bases; bases with no gene match: 6. CDR1 is MNHNS, CDR2 SASEGT, per germline. This CDR3 is built from 15 residues. The CDR3 loop reads CASLTGGFANEKLFF. Written as DNA, the CDR3 is TGTGCCAGCCTGACAGGGGGCTTCGCTAATGAAAAACTGTTTTTT.

The chain has TRBV6-2 or TRBV6-3 and TRBJ2-5; D is unclear. Germline loops: CDR1 MNHEY, CDR2 SVGEGT. V lost 2 bases and J 9 bases, leaving 13 bases between the germline ends. The CDR3 totals 13 residues. The CDR3 DNA reads as TGTGCCAGCAGTTACCCTTTAACGGGTCCCCAGTACTTC. This codes for CASSYPLTGPQYF.

This clonotype appeared a few times. The gene calls are TRBV3-1 and TRBJ2-7; a possible D gene is TRBD2 (5 bases). V dropped 2 bases and J dropped 5 bases, with 13 bases sitting between them. Per the germline V gene, CDR1 is LGHDT and CDR2 is YNNKEL (reference sequence). The CDR3 extends over 14 amino acids. The CDR3 sequence: CASSQLAGFHEQYF. In nucleotides, the CDR3 is TGTGCCAGCAGCCAACTAGCAGGATTCCACGAGCAGTACTTC.

The V gene is TRBV5-6, the J gene TRBJ2-7; D is perhaps TRBD1 (6 bases). There are 14 residues in the CDR3. Trimming removed 4 bases from V and 1 base from J, with 12 bases in between. The V gene's germline CDR1 is SGHDT and CDR2 YYEEEE. The CDR3: CASSRTGLSYEQYV. CDR3 sequence (DNA): TGTGCCAGCAGCCGCACAGGGTTATCCTACGAGCAGTACGTC.

This clonotype was detected a few times. The V gene is TRBV12-3 or TRBV12-4, the J gene TRBJ1-2, with 7 nucleotides matching TRBD1. J gave up 5 bases and V 6 bases, and 9 bases lay outside the gene matches. This CDR3 comprises 14 residues. The CDR3 spells CASSSPGTVYGYTF. CDR3 coding DNA: TGTGCCAGCAGCAGTCCCGGGACAGTATATGGCTACACCTTC.

J is TRBJ2-1 and V is TRBV6-2 or TRBV6-3, with 12 bases lining up with TRBD2. CDR3 length: 16 amino acids. Unmatched junction bases numbered 7, after V lost 2 bases and J lost 8 bases. The germline CDR1 and CDR2 sequences are MNHEY and SVGEGT. CDR3 loop: CASSYPIGTSGHEQFF. The CDR3, as DNA: TGTGCCAGCAGTTACCCGATTGGGACTAGCGGGCATGAGCAGTTCTTC.